This T cell receptor beta chain stems from a study of T cell changes during pregnancy in multiple sclerosis. Clones were read by immunoSEQ multiplex PCR, and TCRdb kept only the in-frame ones, dropping some. The table includes around 26,000 clones, 88% detected once. This clone was counted between two and nine times. Sequences were derived from CD4+ T cells from peripheral blood mononuclear cells, sampled in the first trimester of pregnancy. This TCR derives from a female donor in good health, enrolled as a control in a pregnancy study.

CDR3 sequence: CAWSNLGVLEKLFF. CDR3 in DNA: TGTGCCTGGAGTAATTTAGGGGTTTTAGAAAAACTGTTTTTT. The V and J genes are TRBV30 and TRBJ1-4, with D maybe TRBD1 (5 bases). The CDR3 consists of 14 residues. CDR1 is GTSNPN, CDR2 SVGIG, per germline (reference sequence). V was clipped by 2 bases and J by 8 bases, with 15 bases between them.